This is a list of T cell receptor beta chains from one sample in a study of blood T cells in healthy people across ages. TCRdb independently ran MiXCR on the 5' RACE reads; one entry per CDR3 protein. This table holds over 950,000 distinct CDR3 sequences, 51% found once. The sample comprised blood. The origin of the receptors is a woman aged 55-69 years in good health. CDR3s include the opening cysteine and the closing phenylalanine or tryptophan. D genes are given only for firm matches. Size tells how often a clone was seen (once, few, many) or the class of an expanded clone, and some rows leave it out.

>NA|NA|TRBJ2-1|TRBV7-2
CASSLVGSISPSSYNEQFF
TGTGCCAGCAGCTTAGTGGGTAGTATTTCCCCGAGCTCCTACAATGAGCAGTTCTTC
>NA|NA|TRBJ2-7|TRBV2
CASTGASEQYF
TGTGCCAGCACAGGGGCATCCGAGCAGTACTTC
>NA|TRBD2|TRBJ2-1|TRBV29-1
CSVEEGGIDEQFF
TGCAGCGTTGAGGAGGGAGGGATCGATGAGCAGTTCTTC
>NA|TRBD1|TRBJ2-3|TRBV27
CASSLGTGGLDTQYF
TGTGCCAGCAGTTTAGGGACAGGGGGCCTAGATACGCAGTATTTT
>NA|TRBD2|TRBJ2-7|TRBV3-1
CASSQSQRGSYEQYF
TGTGCCAGCAGCCAGTCCCAGCGGGGCTCCTACGAGCAGTACTTC
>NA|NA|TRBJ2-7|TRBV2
CASSPRSGGGYEQYF
TGTGCCAGCAGTCCAAGGTCAGGGGGAGGCTACGAGCAGTACTTC
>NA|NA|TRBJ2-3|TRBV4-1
CASSQGASGTDTQYF
TGCGCCAGCAGCCAAGGGGCTAGCGGCACAGATACGCAGTATTTT
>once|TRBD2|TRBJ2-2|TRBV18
CASSPSLSGIGELFF
TGTGCCAGCTCACCCAGCCTTAGCGGGATAGGGGAGCTGTTTTTT
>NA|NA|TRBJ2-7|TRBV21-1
CASSKEAGSYEQYF
TGTGCCAGCAGCAAAGAGGCGGGGTCCTACGAGCAGTACTTC
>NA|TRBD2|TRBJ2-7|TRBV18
CASSQTSGDSYEQYF
TGTGCCAGCTCCCAGACTAGCGGGGATTCCTACGAGCAGTACTTC
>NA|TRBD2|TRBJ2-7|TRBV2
CASHTSGNSYEQYF
TGTGCCAGCCATACTAGCGGGAACTCCTACGAGCAGTACTTC
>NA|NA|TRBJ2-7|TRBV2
CASSVAGMLSYEQYF
TGTGCCAGCAGTGTGGCGGGGATGCTCTCCTACGAGCAGTACTTC
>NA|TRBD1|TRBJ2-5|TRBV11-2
CASSSLQGKWQETQYF
TGTGCCAGCAGCTCCCTACAGGGGAAGTGGCAAGAGACCCAGTACTTC
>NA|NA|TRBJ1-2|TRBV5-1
CASSMDNYGYTF
TGCGCCAGCAGCATGGACAACTATGGCTACACCTTC
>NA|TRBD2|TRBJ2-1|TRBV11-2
CASSSTSGDLQKHNEQFF
TGTGCCAGCAGCTCTACTAGCGGGGACCTACAAAAGCACAATGAGCAGTTCTTC
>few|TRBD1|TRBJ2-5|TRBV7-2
CASSSGTDQETQYF
TGTGCCAGCAGCTCCGGGACAGACCAAGAGACCCAGTACTTC
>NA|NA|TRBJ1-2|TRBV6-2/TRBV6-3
CASRPSASTGENGYTF
TGTGCCAGCAGACCTTCCGCTAGTACCGGGGAGAACGGCTACACCTTC
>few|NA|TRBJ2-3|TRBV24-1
CATSWTSGTDTQYF
TGTGCCACCAGCTGGACCTCTGGCACAGATACGCAGTATTTT
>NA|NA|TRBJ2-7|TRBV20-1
CSAREWNSYEQYF
TGCAGTGCTAGAGAGTGGAACTCCTACGAGCAGTACTTC
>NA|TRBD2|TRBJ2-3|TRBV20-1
CSGEETSGSWGTQYF
TGCAGCGGGGAGGAAACTAGCGGGAGTTGGGGTACGCAGTATTTT
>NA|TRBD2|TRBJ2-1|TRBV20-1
CSAREGGAGAYNEQFF
TGCAGTGCTAGAGAGGGCGGAGCGGGGGCCTACAATGAGCAGTTCTTC
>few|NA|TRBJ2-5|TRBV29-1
CSVEDSPRTQYF
TGCAGCGTTGAGGACAGCCCAAGGACCCAGTACTTC
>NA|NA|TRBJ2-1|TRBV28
CASINQAGSSYNEQFF
TGTGCCAGCATAAATCAAGCCGGGAGCTCCTACAATGAGCAGTTCTTC
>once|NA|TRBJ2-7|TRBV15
CATSSDRIYEQYF
TGTGCCACCAGCAGCGACAGAATCTACGAGCAGTACTTC
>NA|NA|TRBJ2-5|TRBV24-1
CATSDLTSKKETQYF
TGTGCCACCAGTGATTTAACTAGTAAGAAGGAGACCCAGTACTTC
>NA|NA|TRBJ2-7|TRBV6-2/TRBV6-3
CASNTGPNPMSFSYEQYF
TGTGCCAGCAATACCGGGCCAAATCCGATGTCCTTCTCCTACGAGCAGTACTTC
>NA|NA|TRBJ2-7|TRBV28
CASSISGLLYNEQYF
TGTGCCAGCAGCATTAGCGGACTCCTCTACAATGAGCAGTACTTC
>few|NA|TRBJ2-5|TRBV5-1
CASRYGTQETQYF
TGCGCCAGCAGATACGGGACCCAAGAGACCCAGTACTTC
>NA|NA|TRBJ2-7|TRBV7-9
CASSRSRLAYEQYF
TGTGCCAGCAGCCGAAGCAGACTAGCCTACGAGCAGTACTTC